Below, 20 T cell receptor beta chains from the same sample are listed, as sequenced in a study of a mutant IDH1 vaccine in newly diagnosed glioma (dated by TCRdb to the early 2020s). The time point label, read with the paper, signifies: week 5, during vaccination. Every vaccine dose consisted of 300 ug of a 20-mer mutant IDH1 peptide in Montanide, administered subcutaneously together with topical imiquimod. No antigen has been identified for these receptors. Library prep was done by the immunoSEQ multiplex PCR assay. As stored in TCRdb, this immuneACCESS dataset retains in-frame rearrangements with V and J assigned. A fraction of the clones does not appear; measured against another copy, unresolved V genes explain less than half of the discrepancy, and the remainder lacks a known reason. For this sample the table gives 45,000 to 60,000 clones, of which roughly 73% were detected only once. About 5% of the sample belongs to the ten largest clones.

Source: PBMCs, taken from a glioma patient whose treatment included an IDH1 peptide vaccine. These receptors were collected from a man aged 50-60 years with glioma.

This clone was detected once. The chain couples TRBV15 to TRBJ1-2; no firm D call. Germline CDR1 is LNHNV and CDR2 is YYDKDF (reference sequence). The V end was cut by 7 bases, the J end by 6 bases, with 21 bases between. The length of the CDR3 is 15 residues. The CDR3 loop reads CATKIDLARDNGYTF. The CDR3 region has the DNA TGTGCCACCAAAATCGATCTTGCCAGAGATAATGGCTACACCTTC.

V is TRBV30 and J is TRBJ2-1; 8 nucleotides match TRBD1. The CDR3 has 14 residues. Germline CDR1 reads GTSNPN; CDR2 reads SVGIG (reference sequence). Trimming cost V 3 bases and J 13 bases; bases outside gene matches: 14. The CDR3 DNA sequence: TGTGCCTGGAGCCTGGACAGGGATAACGATAATCAGTTCTTC. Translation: CAWSLDRDNDNQFF.

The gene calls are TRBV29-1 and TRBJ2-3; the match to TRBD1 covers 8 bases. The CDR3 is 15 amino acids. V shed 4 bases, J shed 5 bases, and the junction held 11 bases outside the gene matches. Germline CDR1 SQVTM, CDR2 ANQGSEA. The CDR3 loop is CSVGSVRGQRDTQYF. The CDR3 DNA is TGCAGCGTTGGGTCGGTCAGGGGGCAAAGAGATACGCAGTATTTT.

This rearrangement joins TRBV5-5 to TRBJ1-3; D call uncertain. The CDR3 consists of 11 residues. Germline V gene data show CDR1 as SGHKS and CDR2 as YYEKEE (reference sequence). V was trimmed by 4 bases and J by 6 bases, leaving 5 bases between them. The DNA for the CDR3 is TGTGCCAGCAGCGTTGCAAACACCATATATTTT. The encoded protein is CASSVANTIYF.

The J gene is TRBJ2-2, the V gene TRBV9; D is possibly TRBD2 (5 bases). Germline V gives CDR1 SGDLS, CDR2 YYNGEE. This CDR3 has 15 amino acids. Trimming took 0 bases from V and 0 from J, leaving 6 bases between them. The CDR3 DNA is TGTGCCAGCAGCGTAGGAGGGTCGAACACCGGGGAGCTGTTTTTT. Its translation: CASSVGGSNTGELFF.

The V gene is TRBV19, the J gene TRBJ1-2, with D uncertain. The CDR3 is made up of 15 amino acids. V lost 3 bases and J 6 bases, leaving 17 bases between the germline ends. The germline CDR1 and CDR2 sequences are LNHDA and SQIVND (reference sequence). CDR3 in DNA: TGTGCCAGTAGTATCCCCGGACTCTTCGGGGATGGCTACACCTTC. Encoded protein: CASSIPGLFGDGYTF.

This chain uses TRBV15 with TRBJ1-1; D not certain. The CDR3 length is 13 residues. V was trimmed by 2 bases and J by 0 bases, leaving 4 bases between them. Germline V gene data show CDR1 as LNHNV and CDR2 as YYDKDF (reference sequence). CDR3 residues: CATSRHMNTEAFF. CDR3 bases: TGTGCCACCAGCAGACACATGAACACTGAAGCTTTCTTT.

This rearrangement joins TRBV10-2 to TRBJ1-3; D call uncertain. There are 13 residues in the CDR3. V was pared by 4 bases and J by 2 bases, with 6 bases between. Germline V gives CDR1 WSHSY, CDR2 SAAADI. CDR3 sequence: CASSGTAGNTIYF. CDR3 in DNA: TGCGCCAGCAGTGGGACCGCTGGAAACACCATATATTTT.

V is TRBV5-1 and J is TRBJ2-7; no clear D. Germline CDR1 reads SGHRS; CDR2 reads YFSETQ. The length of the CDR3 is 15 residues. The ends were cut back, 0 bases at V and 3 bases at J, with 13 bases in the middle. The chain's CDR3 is CASSLGQRNLYEQYF. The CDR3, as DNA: TGCGCCAGCAGCTTGGGCCAAAGGAACCTCTACGAGCAGTACTTC.

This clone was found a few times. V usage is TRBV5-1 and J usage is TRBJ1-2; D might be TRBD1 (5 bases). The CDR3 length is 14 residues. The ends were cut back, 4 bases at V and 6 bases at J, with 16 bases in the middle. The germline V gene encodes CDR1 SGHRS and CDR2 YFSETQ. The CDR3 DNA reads TGCGCCAGCAGCCCTTATGAGGGGTATGATGGCTACACCTTC. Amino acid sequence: CASSPYEGYDGYTF. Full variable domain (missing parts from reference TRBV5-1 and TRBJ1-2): KAGVTQTPRYLIKTRGQQVTLSCSPISGHRSVSWYQQTPGQGLQFLFEYFSETQRNKGNFPGRFSGRQFSNSRSEMNVSTLELGDSALYLCASSPYEGYDGYTFGSGTRLTVV.

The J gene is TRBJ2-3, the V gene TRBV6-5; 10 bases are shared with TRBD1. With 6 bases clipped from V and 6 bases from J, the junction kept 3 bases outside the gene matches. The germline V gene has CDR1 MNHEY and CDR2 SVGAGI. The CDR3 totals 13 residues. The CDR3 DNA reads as TGTGCCAGCAGGACAGGGGGCAAGGATACGCAGTATTTT. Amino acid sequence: CASRTGGKDTQYF.

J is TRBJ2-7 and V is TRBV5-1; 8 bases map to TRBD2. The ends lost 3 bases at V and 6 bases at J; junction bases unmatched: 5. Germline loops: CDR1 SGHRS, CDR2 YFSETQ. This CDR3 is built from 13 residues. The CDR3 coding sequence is TGCGCCAGCAGCTCGGGGGGGCCAGGCGAGCAGTACTTC. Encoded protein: CASSSGGPGEQYF.

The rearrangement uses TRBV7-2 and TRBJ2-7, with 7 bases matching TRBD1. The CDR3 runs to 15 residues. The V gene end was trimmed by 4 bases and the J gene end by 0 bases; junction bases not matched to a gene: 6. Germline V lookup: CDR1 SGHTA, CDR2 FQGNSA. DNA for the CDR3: TGTGCCAGCAGCTACGACAGGGTCAGCTCCTACGAGCAGTACTTC. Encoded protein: CASSYDRVSSYEQYF.

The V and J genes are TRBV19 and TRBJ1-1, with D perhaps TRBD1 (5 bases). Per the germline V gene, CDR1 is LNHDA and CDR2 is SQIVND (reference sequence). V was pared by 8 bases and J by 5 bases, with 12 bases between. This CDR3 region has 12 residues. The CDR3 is CASGAPVTEAFF. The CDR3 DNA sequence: TGTGCCAGTGGGGCTCCAGTAACTGAAGCTTTCTTT.

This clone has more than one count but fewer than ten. DNA for the CDR3: TGTGCCAGTAGTACCCAGCCCGCTAGCACAGATACGCAGTATTTT. Its protein is CASSTQPASTDTQYF. This rearrangement joins TRBV19 to TRBJ2-3, with D unclear. CDR1 and CDR2 (germline): LNHDA, SQIVND (reference sequence). The length of the CDR3 is 15 residues. V was clipped by 4 bases and J by 0 bases, with 11 bases between them.

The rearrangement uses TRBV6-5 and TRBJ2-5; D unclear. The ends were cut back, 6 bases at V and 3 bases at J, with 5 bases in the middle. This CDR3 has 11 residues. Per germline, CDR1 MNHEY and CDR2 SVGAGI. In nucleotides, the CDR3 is TGTGCCAGCAGCATAGAAGAGACCCAGTACTTC. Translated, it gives CASSIEETQYF.

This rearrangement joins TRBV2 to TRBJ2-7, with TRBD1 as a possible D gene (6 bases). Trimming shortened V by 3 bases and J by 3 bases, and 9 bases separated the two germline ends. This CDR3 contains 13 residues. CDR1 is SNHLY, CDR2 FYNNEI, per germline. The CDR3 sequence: CASSERTDYEQYF. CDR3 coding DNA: TGTGCCAGCAGTGAGCGGACAGACTACGAGCAGTACTTC.

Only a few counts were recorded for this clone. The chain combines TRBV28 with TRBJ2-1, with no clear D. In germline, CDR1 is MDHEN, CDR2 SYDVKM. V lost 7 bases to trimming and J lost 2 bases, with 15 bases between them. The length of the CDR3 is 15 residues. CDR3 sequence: CASTPDPNPYNEQFF. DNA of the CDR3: TGTGCCAGCACCCCTGACCCCAATCCCTACAATGAGCAGTTCTTC.

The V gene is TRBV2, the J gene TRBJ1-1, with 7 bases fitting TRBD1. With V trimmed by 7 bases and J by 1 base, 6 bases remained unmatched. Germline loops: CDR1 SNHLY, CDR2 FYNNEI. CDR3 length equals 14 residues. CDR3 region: CASNTDRANTEAFF. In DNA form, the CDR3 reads TGTGCCAGCAACACAGACAGGGCGAACACTGAAGCTTTCTTT.

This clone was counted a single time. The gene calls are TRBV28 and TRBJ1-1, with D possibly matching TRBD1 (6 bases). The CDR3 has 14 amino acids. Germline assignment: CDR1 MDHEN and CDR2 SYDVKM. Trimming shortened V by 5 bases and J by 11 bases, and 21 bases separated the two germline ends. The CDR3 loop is CASSPSGGILFAFF. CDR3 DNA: TGTGCCAGCAGTCCCTCGGGGGGCATATTGTTTGCTTTCTTT.